This TCR beta chain was captured in a study of T cell changes during pregnancy in multiple sclerosis. The CDR3 extends over 15 amino acids. Germline V gene data show CDR1 as PRHDT and CDR2 as FYEKMQ (reference sequence). Worth noting for this clone: The junction departs from the called germline gene at one end, perhaps through a read error.

The data were produced by immunoSEQ multiplex PCR, yet TCRdb's version contains in-frame clones alone and is incomplete. The sample holds 30,000 to 35,000 clones; around nine tenths are singletons and the top ten take almost 8%. This TCR derives from a female donor with multiple sclerosis, enrolled in a pregnancy study. The chain joins TRBV13 to TRBJ2-3; D possibly uses TRBD1 or TRBD2 (6 bases each). The source material was CD8+ T cells from peripheral blood mononuclear cells, sampled before pregnancy. The CDR3, as DNA: TGTGCCAGCAACTTAGGGGGACTCGGCACAGATACGCAGTATTTT. Translation: CASNLGGLGTDTQYF.